Sequencing of this TCR beta chain was carried out in a study of shared clonotypes between healthy human individuals. CDR1 and CDR2 from the germline V gene are SGHAT and FQNNGV. The CDR3 is 11 amino acids. Trimming removed 0 bases from V and 4 bases from J, with 0 bases in between. Sequenced by immunoSEQ multiplex PCR; TCRdb stores in-frame clones only, minus some. The table records millions of clones, roughly 94% of them present only once. The chain uses TRBV11-2 and TRBJ1-2, with D unresolved. The sequenced sample was naive CD4+ T cells sorted from blood. Indicated subset: CD45RA+ positively selected. The receptor was derived from a man younger than 35 in good health. CDR3 amino acids: CASSLDYGYTF. The CDR3 nucleotides read TGTGCCAGCAGCTTAGACTATGGCTACACCTTC.